A single sample is the source of the 9 T cell receptor beta chains below, sequenced in a study of blood T cells in healthy people across ages. Through a sample-barcoded 5' primer and a J-beta primer mix, a second PCR was run for roughly 6 to 12 cycles. A single record per CDR3 protein comes from TCRdb applying MiXCR to the 5' RACE reads. The profile shows 540,000 or so distinct CDR3 sequences, approximately 25% of them singletons. The sample comprised blood. The receptors derive from a woman between 65 and 79 years old in good health.

This clonotype was detected only a few times. The chain combines TRBV7-2 with TRBJ2-5, with 7 bases identical to TRBD2. From germline, CDR1 is SGHTA and CDR2 FQGNSA. There are 15 residues in the CDR3. Trimming removed 1 base from V and 4 bases from J; junction bases left unmatched: 6. The CDR3 nucleotides read TGTGCCAGCAGCTTAGTGGGAGGGCGGGCAGAGACCCAGTACTTC. The encoded protein is CASSLVGGRAETQYF.

This clonotype has just a few counts. The conserved final phenylalanine or tryptophan is absent from the CDR3, which likely points to a read error. The chain is built from TRBV11-3 and TRBJ1-1; D unclear. Looked up from germline, CDR1 is SGHNT and CDR2 is YENEEA. The CDR3 length is 15 residues. Trimming removed 3 bases from V and 0 bases from J, with 11 bases in between. Here the CDR3 DNA reads TGTGCCAGCAGCTTGGACGGGAGGGTGAACACTGAAGCTTTCCTT. Its translation: CASSLDGRVNTEAFL.

The sample holds a few counts of this clonotype. The chain joins TRBV20-1 to TRBJ2-5; 13 positions agree with TRBD2. CDR1 is DFQATT, CDR2 SNEGSKA, per germline (reference sequence). The CDR3 has 15 amino acids. The junction had 4 bases not matched to a gene; V was cut back by 1 base and J by 5 bases. CDR3 sequence: CSARGLAGGMETQYF. In nucleotides, the CDR3 is TGCAGTGCTAGAGGACTAGCGGGGGGCATGGAGACCCAGTACTTC.

This clonotype was recorded many times. This chain uses TRBV5-5 with TRBJ1-6; weak D call: TRBD1 (5 bases). Germline V gives CDR1 SGHKS, CDR2 YYEKEE (reference sequence). CDR3 length equals 13 residues. Trimming stripped 1 base from V and 8 bases from J, with 7 bases between. The CDR3 nucleotides read TGTGCCAGCAGCTTGACGGGGGATTCACCCCTCCACTTT. Translating gives CASSLTGDSPLHF.

This clonotype was counted at least ten times. The chain carries TRBV7-2 and TRBJ2-7, with D possibly being TRBD2 (6 bases). Trimming stripped 1 base from V and 7 bases from J, with 11 bases between. The CDR3 consists of 13 residues. CDR1 and CDR2 from the germline V gene are SGHTA and FQGNSA. The CDR3 reads CASSLVGGREQYF. The DNA of the CDR3 is TGTGCCAGCAGCTTAGTGGGGGGTCGGGAGCAGTACTTC. The full variable domain, with the rest looked up from reference TRBV7-2 and TRBJ2-7, is GAGVSQSPSNKVTEKGKDVELRCDPISGHTALYWYRQSLGQGLEFLIYFQGNSAPDKSGLPSDRFSAERTGGSVSTLTIQRTQQEDSAVYLCASSLVGGREQYFGPGTRLTVT.

This clonotype occurred a few times. The chain employs TRBV30 and TRBJ1-6; the D is unclear. The V end lost 4 bases, the J end lost 4 bases, and 14 bases lay between the germline ends. Germline V gene data show CDR1 as GTSNPN and CDR2 as SVGIG (reference sequence). The CDR3 length is 15 residues. The CDR3 DNA reads TGTGCCTGGAATACCGACCAGACTTATAATTCACCCCTCCACTTT. Its protein product is CAWNTDQTYNSPLHF.

This chain joins TRBV20-1 and TRBJ1-2; no clear D gene. CDR1 is DFQATT and CDR2 is SNEGSKA in the germline V gene (reference sequence). Trimming cost V 1 base and J 4 bases, with 10 bases left between them. There are 13 residues in the CDR3. The CDR3 spells CSARVEQPYGYTF. In DNA, the CDR3 is TGCAGTGCTAGAGTGGAACAGCCCTATGGCTACACCTTC.

This rearrangement joins TRBV20-1 to TRBJ1-4; D not resolved. V was shortened by 6 bases and J by 8 bases, with 10 bases between the two germline ends. This CDR3 comprises 11 residues. Per the germline V gene, CDR1 is DFQATT and CDR2 is SNEGSKA (reference sequence). CDR3 residues: CSAPRSEKLFF. The CDR3 coding sequence is TGCAGTGCCCCGAGGTCGGAAAAACTGTTTTTT.

CDR3 amino acids: CASSLIVASGGLGNEQFF. CDR3 DNA: TGTGCCAGCAGCTTAATAGTGGCTAGCGGGGGGCTGGGTAATGAGCAGTTCTTC. The V call is TRBV7-3, the J call TRBJ2-5, with 11 bases aligning to TRBD2. Gene TRBJ2-1 matches the end of the DNA better, so the J call may be wrong. The CDR3 totals 18 residues. The germline V gene encodes CDR1 SGHTA and CDR2 FQGTGA.